The TCR beta chain described here comes from a study of blood T cell repertoires in COVID-19. Whole-study context: T cells, B-cell-depleted T cells, or PBMCs supplied cDNA or gDNA.

Among Cohort 3 donors, those recovered had two negative PCRs, clearance, or symptom resolution. Original processing methods: Estimation of nucleated cell counts relied on the amplification of reference gene primers. Libraries were prepared by immunoSEQ multiplex PCR; TCRdb keeps only in-frame clonotypes and omits some of them. V and J calls and clone size are given by that table; D and trimming were obtained from the DNA. In the table there are more than 150,000 clones, roughly 80% of which are singletons. V dropped 4 bases and J dropped 9 bases, with 15 bases sitting between them. Looked up from germline, CDR1 is MDHEN and CDR2 is SYDVKM. This CDR3 is built from 14 residues.

The receptor's source is a woman aged 45-65 years who had recovered from COVID-19. The sequenced material came from PBMCs or T cells enriched from blood (not recorded which). The V call is TRBV28, the J call TRBJ2-2, with D maybe TRBD2 (6 bases). CDR3 nucleotide sequence: TGTGCCAGCAGTTCCCGGGGACTTCGGTGGGAGCTGTTTTTT. This encodes CASSSRGLRWELFF.